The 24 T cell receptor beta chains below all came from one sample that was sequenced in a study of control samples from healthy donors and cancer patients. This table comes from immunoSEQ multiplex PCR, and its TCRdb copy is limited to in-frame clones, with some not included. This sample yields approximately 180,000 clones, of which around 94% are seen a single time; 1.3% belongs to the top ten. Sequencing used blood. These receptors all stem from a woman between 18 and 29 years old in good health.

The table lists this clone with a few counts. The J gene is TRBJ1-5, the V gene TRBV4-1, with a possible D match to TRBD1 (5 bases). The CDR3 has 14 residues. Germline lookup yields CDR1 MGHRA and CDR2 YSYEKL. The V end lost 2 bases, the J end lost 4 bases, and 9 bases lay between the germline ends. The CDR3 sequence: CASSQIPGNQPQHF. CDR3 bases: TGCGCCAGCAGCCAAATACCAGGGAATCAGCCCCAGCATTTT.

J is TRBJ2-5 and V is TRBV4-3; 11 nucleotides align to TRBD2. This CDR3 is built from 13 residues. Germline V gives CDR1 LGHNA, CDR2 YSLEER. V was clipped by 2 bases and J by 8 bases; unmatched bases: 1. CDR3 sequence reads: CASSQLAGGTQYF. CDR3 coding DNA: TGCGCCAGCAGCCAACTAGCGGGAGGAACCCAGTACTTC.

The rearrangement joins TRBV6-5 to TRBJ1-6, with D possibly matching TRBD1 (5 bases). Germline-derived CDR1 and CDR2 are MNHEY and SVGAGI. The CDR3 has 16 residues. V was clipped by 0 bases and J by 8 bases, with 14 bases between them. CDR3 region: CASSYSIARDDSPLHF. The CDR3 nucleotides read TGTGCCAGCAGTTACTCGATTGCCAGGGACGATTCACCCCTCCACTTT.

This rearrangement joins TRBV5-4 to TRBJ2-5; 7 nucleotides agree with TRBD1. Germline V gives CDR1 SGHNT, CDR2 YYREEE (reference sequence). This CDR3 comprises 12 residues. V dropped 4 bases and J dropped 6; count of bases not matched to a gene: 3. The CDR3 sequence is CASSGDSQTQYF. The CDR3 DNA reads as TGTGCCAGCAGCGGGGACAGTCAGACCCAGTACTTC. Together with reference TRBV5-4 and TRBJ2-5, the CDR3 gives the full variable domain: ETGVTQSPTHLIKTRGQQVTLRCSSQSGHNTVSWYQQALGQGPQFIFQYYREEENGRGNFPPRFSGLQFPNYSSELNVNALELDDSALYLCASSGDSQTQYFGPGTRLLVL.

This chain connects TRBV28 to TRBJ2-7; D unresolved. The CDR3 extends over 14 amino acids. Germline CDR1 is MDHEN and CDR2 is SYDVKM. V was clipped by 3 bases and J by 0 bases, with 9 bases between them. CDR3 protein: CASSFSLSSYEQYF. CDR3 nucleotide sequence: TGTGCCAGCAGTTTTTCACTGAGCTCCTACGAGCAGTACTTC.

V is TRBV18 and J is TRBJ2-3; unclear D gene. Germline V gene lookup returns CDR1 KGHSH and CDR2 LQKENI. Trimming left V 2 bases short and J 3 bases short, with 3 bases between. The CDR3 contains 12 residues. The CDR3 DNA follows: TGTGCCAGCTCACCAGGAACAGATACGCAGTATTTT. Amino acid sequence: CASSPGTDTQYF.

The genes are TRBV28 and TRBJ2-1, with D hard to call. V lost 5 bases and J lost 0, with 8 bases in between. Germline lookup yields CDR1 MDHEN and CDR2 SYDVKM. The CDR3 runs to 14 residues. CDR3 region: CASSLLSSYNEQFF. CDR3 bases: TGTGCCAGCAGTCTTCTGAGCTCCTACAATGAGCAGTTCTTC.

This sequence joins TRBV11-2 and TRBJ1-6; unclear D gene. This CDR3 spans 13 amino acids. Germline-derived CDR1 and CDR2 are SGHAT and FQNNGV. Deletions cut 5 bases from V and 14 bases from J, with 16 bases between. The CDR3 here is CASSPGPALSLHF. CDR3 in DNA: TGTGCCAGCAGCCCCGGACCGGCTCTGTCCCTCCACTTT.

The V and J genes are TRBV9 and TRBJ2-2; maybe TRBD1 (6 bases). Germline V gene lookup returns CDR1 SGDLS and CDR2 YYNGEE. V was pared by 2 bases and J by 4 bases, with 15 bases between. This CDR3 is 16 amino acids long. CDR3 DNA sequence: TGTGCCAGCAGCGTTACAAACAGGGCTGGCACCGGGGAGCTGTTTTTT. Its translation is CASSVTNRAGTGELFF.

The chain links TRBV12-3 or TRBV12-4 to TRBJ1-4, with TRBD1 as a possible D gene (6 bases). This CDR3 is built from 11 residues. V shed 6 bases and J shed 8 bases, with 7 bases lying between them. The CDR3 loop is CASSDREKLFF. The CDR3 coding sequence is TGTGCCAGCAGCGACAGGGAAAAACTGTTTTTT.

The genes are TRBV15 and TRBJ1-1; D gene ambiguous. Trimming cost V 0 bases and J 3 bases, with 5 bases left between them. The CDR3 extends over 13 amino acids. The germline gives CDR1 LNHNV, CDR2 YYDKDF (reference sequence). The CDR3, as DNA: TGTGCCACCAGCAGAGAGCTTTACACTGAAGCTTTCTTT. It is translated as CATSRELYTEAFF. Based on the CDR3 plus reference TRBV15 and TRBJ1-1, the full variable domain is DAMVIQNPRYQVTQFGKPVTLSCSQTLNHNVMYWYQQKSSQAPKLLFHYYDKDFNNEADTPDNFQSRRPNTSFCFLDIRSPGLGDTAMYLCATSRELYTEAFFGQGTRLTVV.

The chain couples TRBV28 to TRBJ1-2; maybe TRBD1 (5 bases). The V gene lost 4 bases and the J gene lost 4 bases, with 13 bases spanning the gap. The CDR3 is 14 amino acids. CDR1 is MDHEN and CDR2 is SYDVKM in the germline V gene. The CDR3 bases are TGTGCCAGCAGTTACCGGGGCACCTCCTATGGCTACACCTTC. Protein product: CASSYRGTSYGYTF.

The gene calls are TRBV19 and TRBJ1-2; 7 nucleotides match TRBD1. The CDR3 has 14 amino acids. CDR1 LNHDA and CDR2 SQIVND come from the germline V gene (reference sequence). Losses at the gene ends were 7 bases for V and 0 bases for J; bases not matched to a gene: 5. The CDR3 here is CASTPTGTNYGYTF. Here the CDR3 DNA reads TGTGCCAGTACCCCGACAGGGACTAACTATGGCTACACCTTC.

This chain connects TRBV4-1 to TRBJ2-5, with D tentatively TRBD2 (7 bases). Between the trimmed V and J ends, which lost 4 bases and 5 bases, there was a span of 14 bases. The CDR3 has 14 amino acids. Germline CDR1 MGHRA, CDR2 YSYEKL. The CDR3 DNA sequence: TGCGCCAGCAGCCGAGGGAGGGGGGGGGAGACCCAGTACTTC. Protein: CASSRGRGGETQYF.

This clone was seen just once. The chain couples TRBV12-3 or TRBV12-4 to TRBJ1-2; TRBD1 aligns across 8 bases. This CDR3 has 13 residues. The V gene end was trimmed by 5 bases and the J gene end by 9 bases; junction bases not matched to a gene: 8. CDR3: CASSLTGVESYTF. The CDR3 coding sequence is TGTGCCAGCAGTCTGACAGGGGTCGAAAGCTACACCTTC.

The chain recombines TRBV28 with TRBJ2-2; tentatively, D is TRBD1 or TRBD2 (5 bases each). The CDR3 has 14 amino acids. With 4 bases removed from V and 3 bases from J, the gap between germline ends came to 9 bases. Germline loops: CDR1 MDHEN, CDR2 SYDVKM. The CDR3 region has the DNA TGTGCCAGCAGTTCAGGGACGCACACCGGGGAGCTGTTTTTT. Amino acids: CASSSGTHTGELFF.

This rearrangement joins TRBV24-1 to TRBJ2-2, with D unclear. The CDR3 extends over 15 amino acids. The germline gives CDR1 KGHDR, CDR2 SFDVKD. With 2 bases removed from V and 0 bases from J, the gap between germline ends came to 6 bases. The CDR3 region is CATSDSGPNTGELFF. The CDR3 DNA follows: TGTGCCACCAGTGATTCCGGCCCGAACACCGGGGAGCTGTTTTTT.

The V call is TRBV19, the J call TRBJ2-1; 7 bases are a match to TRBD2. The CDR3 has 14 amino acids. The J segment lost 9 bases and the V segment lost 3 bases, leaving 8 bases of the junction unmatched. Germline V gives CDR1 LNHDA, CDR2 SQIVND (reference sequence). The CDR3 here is CASSMFAGVSEQFF. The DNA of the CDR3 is TGTGCCAGTAGTATGTTTGCGGGAGTCAGTGAGCAGTTCTTC.

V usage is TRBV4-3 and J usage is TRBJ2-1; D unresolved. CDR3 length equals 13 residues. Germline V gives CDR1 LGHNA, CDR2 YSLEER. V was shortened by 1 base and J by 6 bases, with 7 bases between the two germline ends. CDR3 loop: CASSQARSNEQFF. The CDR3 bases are TGCGCCAGCAGCCAAGCCCGGAGCAATGAGCAGTTCTTC.

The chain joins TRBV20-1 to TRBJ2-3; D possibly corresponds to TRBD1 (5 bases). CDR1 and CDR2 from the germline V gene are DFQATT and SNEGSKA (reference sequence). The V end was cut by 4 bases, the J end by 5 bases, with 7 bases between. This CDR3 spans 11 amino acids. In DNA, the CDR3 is TGCAGTGCTATAAGGGGAGATACGCAGTATTTT. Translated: CSAIRGDTQYF.

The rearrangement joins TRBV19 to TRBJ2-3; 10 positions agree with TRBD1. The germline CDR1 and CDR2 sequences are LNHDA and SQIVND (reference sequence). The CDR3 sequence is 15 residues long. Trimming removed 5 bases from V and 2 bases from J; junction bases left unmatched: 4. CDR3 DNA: TGTGCCAGTAGTTCCGGGACAGGGGTCACAGATACGCAGTATTTT. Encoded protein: CASSSGTGVTDTQYF. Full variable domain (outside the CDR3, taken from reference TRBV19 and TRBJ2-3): DGGITQSPKYLFRKEGQNVTLSCEQNLNHDAMYWYRQDPGQGLRLIYYSQIVNDFQKGDIAEGYSVSREKKESFPLTVTSAQKNPTAFYLCASSSGTGVTDTQYFGPGTRLTVL.

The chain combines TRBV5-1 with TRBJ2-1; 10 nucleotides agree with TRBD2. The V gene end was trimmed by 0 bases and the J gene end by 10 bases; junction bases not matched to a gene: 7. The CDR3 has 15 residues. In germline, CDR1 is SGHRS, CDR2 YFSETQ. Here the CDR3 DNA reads TGCGCCAGCAGCTTGGAGGTAGCGGGAGGTGAAGAGCAGTTCTTC. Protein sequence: CASSLEVAGGEEQFF.

The CDR3 protein is CATSPVYLGNTIYF. CDR3 nucleotides: TGTGCCACCAGCCCTGTGTATCTGGGAAACACCATATATTTT. V is TRBV15 and J is TRBJ1-3; D is unresolved. Germline V gene sequence: CDR1 LNHNV, CDR2 YYDKDF (reference sequence). The CDR3 has 14 amino acids. The V end was cut by 5 bases, the J end by 4 bases, with 12 bases between. The full variable domain, rest sourced from reference TRBV15 and TRBJ1-3, is DAMVIQNPRYQVTQFGKPVTLSCSQTLNHNVMYWYQQKSSQAPKLLFHYYDKDFNNEADTPDNFQSRRPNTSFCFLDIRSPGLGDTAMYLCATSPVYLGNTIYFGEGSWLTVV.

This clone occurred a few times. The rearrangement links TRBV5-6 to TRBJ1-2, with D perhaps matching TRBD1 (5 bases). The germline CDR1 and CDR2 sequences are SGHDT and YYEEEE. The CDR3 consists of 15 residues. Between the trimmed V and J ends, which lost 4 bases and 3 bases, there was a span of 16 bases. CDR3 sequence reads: CASSPAGSGDYGYTF. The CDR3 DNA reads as TGTGCCAGCAGCCCCGCAGGGTCCGGGGACTATGGCTACACCTTC.